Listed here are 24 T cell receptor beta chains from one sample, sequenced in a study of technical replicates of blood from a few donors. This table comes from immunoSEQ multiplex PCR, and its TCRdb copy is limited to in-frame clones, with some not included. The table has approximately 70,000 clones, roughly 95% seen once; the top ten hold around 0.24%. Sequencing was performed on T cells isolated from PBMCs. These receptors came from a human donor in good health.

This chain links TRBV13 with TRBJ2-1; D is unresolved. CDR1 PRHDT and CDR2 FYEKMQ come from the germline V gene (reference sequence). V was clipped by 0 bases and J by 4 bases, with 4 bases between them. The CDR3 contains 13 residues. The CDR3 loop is CASSLGTYNEQFF. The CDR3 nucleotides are TGTGCCAGCAGCTTAGGGACTTACAATGAGCAGTTCTTC.

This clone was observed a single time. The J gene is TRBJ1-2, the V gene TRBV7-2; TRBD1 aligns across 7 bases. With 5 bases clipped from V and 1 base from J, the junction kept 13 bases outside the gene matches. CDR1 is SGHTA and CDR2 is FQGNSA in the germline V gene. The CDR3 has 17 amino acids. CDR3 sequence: CASSPRDSLNFNYGYTF. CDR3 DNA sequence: TGTGCCAGCAGCCCCCGGGACAGCCTAAACTTTAACTATGGCTACACCTTC.

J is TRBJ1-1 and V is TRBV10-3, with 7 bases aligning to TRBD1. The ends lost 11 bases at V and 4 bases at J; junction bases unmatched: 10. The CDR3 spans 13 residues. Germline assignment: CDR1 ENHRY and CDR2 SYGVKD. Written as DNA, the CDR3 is TGTGCCGCACTAGAGGGGGCCGGCACTGAAGCTTTCTTT. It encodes CAALEGAGTEAFF.

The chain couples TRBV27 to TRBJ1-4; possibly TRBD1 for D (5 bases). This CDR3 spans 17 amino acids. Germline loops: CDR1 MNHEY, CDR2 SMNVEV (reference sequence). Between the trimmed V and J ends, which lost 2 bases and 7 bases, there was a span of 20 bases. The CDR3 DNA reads TGTGCCAGCAGTTTAATTACTATACCCGGGGGACTTGAAAAACTGTTTTTT. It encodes CASSLITIPGGLEKLFF. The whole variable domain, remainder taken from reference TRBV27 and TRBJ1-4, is EAQVTQNPRYLITVTGKKLTVTCSQNMNHEYMSWYRQDPGLGLRQIYYSMNVEVTDKGDVPEGYKVSRKEKRNFPLILESPSPNQTSLYFCASSLITIPGGLEKLFFGSGTQLSVL.

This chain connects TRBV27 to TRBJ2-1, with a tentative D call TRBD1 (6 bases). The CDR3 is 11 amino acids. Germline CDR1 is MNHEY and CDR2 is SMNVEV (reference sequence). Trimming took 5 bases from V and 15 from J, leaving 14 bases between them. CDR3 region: CASSPGTPGFF. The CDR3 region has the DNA TGTGCCAGCAGTCCAGGGACACCCGGGTTCTTC.

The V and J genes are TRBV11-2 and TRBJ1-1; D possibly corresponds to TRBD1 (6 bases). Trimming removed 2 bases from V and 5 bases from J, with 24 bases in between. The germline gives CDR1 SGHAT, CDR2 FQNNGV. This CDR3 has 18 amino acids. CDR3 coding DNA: TGTGCCAGCAGCTTATCTTTCCGGGACGCAGGGGTAGAAACTGAAGCTTTCTTT. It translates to CASSLSFRDAGVETEAFF.

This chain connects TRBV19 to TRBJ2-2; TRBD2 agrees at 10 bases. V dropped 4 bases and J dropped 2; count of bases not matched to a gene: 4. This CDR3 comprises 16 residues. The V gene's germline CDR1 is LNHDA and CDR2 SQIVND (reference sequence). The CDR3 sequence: CASSRGLALNTGELFF. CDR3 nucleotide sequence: TGTGCCAGTAGTAGGGGACTAGCGCTAAACACCGGGGAGCTGTTTTTT.

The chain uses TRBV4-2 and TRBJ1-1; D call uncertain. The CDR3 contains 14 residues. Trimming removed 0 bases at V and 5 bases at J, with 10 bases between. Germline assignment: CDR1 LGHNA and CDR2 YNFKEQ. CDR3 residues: CASSQEGASTEAFF. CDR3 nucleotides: TGTGCCAGCAGCCAAGAAGGCGCTAGTACTGAAGCTTTCTTT.

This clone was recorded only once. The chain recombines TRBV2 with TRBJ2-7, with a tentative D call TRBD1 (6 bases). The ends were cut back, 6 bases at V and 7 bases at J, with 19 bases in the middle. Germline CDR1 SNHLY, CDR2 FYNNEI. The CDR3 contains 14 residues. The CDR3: CASSPGHPYVEQYF. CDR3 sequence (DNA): TGTGCCAGCAGCCCGGGACATCCATATGTTGAGCAGTACTTC.

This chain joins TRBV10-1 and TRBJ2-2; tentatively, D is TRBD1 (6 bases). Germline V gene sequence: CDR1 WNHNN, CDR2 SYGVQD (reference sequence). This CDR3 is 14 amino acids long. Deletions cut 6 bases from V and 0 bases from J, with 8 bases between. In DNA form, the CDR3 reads TGCGCCAGCAGGGACAGACCGAACACCGGGGAGCTGTTTTTT. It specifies CASRDRPNTGELFF.

Here the CDR3 reads CASSPQDTPNTGELFF. The CDR3 nucleotides read TGTGCCAGCAGCCCCCAGGACACTCCGAACACCGGGGAGCTGTTTTTT. J is TRBJ2-2 and V is TRBV7-6, with a possible D match to TRBD1 (5 bases). Between the trimmed V and J ends, which lost 5 bases and 0 bases, there was a span of 13 bases. The germline V gene has CDR1 SGHVS and CDR2 FNYEAQ. This CDR3 spans 16 amino acids.

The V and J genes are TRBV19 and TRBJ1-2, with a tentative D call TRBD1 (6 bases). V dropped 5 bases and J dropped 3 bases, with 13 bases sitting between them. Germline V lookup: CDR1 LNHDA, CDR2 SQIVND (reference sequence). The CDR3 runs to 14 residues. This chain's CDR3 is CASSGRQADYGYTF. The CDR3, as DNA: TGTGCCAGTAGTGGTCGACAGGCCGACTATGGCTACACCTTC.

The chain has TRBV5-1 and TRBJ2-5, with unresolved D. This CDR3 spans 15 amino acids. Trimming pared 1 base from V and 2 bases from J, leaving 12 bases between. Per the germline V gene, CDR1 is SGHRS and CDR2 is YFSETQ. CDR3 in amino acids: CASSLSRNPQETQYF. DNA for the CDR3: TGCGCCAGCAGCTTGTCGAGGAATCCTCAAGAGACCCAGTACTTC.

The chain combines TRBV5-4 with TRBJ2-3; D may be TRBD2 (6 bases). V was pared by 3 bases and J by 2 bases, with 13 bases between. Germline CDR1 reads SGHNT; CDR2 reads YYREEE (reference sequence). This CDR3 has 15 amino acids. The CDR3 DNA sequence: TGTGCCAGCAGCTGGGTCGGGGGAGCCACAGATACGCAGTATTTT. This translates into CASSWVGGATDTQYF.

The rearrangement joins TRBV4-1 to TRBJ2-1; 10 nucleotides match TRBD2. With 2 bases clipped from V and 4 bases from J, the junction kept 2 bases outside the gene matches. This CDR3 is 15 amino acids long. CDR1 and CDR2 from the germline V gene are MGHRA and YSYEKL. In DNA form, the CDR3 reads TGCGCCAGCAGCCAACTAGCGGGGGCATACAATGAGCAGTTCTTC. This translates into CASSQLAGAYNEQFF.

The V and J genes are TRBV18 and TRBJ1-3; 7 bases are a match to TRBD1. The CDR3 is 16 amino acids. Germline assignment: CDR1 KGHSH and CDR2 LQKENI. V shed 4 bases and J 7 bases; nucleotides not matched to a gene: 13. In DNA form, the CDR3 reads TGTGCCAGCTCACGCCAGGATGGGGACAGAGGTAACACCATATATTTT. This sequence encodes CASSRQDGDRGNTIYF. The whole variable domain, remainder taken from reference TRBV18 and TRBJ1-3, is NAGVMQNPRHLVRRRGQEARLRCSPMKGHSHVYWYRQLPEEGLKFMVYLQKENIIDESGMPKERFSAEFPKEGPSILRIQQVVRGDSAAYFCASSRQDGDRGNTIYFGEGSWLTVV.

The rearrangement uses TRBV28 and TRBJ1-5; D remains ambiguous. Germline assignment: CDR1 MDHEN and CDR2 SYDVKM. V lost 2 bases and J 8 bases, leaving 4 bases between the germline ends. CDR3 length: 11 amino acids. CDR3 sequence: CASSLLEPQHF. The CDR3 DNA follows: TGTGCCAGCAGTTTACTAGAGCCCCAGCATTTT.

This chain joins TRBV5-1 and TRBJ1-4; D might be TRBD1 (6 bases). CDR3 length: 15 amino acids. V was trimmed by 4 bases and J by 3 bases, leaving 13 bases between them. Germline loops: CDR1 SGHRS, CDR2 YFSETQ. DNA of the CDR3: TGCGCCAGCAGCACAGGGCTTGGGTCTAATGAAAAACTGTTTTTT. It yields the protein CASSTGLGSNEKLFF.

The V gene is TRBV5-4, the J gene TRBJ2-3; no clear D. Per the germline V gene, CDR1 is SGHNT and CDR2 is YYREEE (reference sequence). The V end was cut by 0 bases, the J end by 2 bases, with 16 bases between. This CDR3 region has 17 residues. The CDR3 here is CASSLARLSRFTDTQYF. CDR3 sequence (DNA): TGTGCCAGCAGCTTGGCGAGGCTATCCCGCTTCACAGATACGCAGTATTTT.

Here the CDR3 DNA reads TGCGCCAGCAGCCAATTCGCCGGGACAGCTAGCACAGATACGCAGTATTTT. This translates into CASSQFAGTASTDTQYF. J is TRBJ2-3 and V is TRBV4-1; 7 nucleotides agree with TRBD1. Per germline, CDR1 MGHRA and CDR2 YSYEKL. Trimming removed 2 bases from V and 0 bases from J; junction bases left unmatched: 8. The CDR3 loop spans 17 amino acids.

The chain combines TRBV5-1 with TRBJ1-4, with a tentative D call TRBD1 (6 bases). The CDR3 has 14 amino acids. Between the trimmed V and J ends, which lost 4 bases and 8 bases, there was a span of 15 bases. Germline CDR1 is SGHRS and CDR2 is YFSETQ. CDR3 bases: TGCGCCAGCAGCCCTAATCAGGGGTACGAAAAACTGTTTTTT. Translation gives CASSPNQGYEKLFF.

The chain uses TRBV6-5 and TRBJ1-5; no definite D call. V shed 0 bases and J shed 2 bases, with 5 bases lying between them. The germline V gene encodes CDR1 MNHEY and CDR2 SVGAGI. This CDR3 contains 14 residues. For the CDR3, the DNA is TGTGCCAGCAGTTACTCGGCGGGCAATCAGCCCCAGCATTTT. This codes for CASSYSAGNQPQHF.

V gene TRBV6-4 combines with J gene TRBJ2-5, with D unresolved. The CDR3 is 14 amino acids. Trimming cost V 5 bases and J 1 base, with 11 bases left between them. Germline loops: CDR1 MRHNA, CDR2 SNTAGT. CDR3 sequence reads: CASSPCPSQETQYF. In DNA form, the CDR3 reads TGTGCCAGCAGTCCCTGCCCCAGCCAAGAGACCCAGTACTTC.

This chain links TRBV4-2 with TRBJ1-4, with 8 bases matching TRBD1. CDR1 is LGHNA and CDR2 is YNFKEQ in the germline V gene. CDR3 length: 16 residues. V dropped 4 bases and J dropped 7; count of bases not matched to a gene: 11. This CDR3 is CASSLTRGQESEKLFF. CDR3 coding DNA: TGTGCCAGCAGCCTAACACGGGGACAGGAAAGTGAAAAACTGTTTTTT.